These 8 T cell receptor beta chains were all obtained from the same sample, sequenced in a study of CD8 T cells in ankylosing spondylitis. One entry per CDR3 protein results from TCRdb running MiXCR on the 5' RACE reads. The top ten clones hold 29% of a sample with 150,000 to 200,000 distinct CDR3 sequences, around 10% of them seen once. Source material: blood, either unsorted or a sorted T cell fraction (not recorded which). All receptors derive from a male donor with ankylosing spondylitis or in good health (not recorded which).

This clonotype was seen at least ten times. V gene TRBV5-1 combines with J gene TRBJ2-3; no firm D call. This CDR3 is built from 13 residues. V was clipped by 0 bases and J by 4 bases, with 6 bases between them. Germline lookup yields CDR1 SGHRS and CDR2 YFSETQ. The CDR3 loop reads CASSLVPADTQYF. CDR3 coding DNA: TGCGCCAGCAGCTTGGTTCCCGCAGATACGCAGTATTTT.

The chain employs TRBV2 and TRBJ2-5; the match to TRBD2 covers 8 bases. Trimming at V came to 7 bases and at J to 5 bases, leaving 9 bases not matched to a gene. The CDR3 length is 14 residues. CDR1 and CDR2 (germline): SNHLY, FYNNEI. CDR3 amino acids: CASTEGLDFETQYF. CDR3 DNA sequence: TGTGCCAGCACCGAGGGACTAGACTTTGAGACCCAGTACTTC.

The chain couples TRBV5-1 to TRBJ1-1, with a possible D match to TRBD1 (6 bases). CDR3 length equals 14 residues. CDR1 is SGHRS, CDR2 YFSETQ, per germline. V lost 6 bases and J 0 bases, leaving 12 bases between the germline ends. The DNA for the CDR3 is TGCGCCAGCAACCAGGGGAGCATGAACACTGAAGCTTTCTTT. Protein product: CASNQGSMNTEAFF.

This clonotype was seen only once. V is TRBV29-1 and J is TRBJ2-3; a weak D match, TRBD1 (6 bases). Trimming shortened V by 3 bases and J by 3 bases, and 13 bases separated the two germline ends. From germline, CDR1 is SQVTM and CDR2 ANQGSEA. This CDR3 is 14 amino acids long. Here the CDR3 DNA reads TGCAGCGTTGAGTCGGAAGGGGGAACAGATACGCAGTATTTT. Translated, it gives CSVESEGGTDTQYF.

This clonotype occurred many times. The chain is built from TRBV28 and TRBJ2-2; D gene ambiguous. Germline assignment: CDR1 MDHEN and CDR2 SYDVKM. The CDR3 is 16 amino acids. With 2 bases removed from V and 0 bases from J, the gap between germline ends came to 10 bases. CDR3 loop: CASSLDGYSNTGELFF. The CDR3 DNA reads TGTGCCAGCAGTTTAGATGGGTACTCGAACACCGGGGAGCTGTTTTTT. Supplemented by reference TRBV28 and TRBJ2-2, the full variable domain reads DVKVTQSSRYLVKRTGEKVFLECVQDMDHENMFWYRQDPGLGLRLIYFSYDVKMKEKGDIPEGYSVSREKKERFSLILESASTNQTSMYLCASSLDGYSNTGELFFGEGSRLTVL.

This clonotype was observed at least ten times. The chain uses TRBV27 and TRBJ2-5, with 10 nucleotides matching TRBD2. Germline assignment: CDR1 MNHEY and CDR2 SMNVEV (reference sequence). Unmatched junction bases numbered 12, after V lost 6 bases and J lost 5 bases. This CDR3 has 16 amino acids. CDR3 coding DNA: TGTGCCAGCAGGGTCACCCTAGCGGGGGAACGGGAGACCCAGTACTTC. The encoded protein is CASRVTLAGERETQYF.

This clonotype has ten or more counts. This sequence joins TRBV20-1 and TRBJ2-1; 9 nucleotides agree with TRBD1. The CDR3 consists of 16 residues. The germline V gene has CDR1 DFQATT and CDR2 SNEGSKA (reference sequence). V shed 1 base, J shed 7 bases, and the junction held 11 bases outside the gene matches. The CDR3 coding sequence is TGCAGTGCTAGAGTCCCGGGACAGGGTATACAGAATGAGCAGTTCTTC. This sequence encodes CSARVPGQGIQNEQFF.

This clonotype was observed many times. This chain connects TRBV5-1 to TRBJ1-6; D not resolved. Looked up from germline, CDR1 is SGHRS and CDR2 is YFSETQ. The CDR3 has 14 amino acids. Trimming stripped 2 bases from V and 12 bases from J, with 15 bases between. The CDR3 DNA reads as TGCGCCAGCAGCTTCGGCACCGCCGCTGAACCCCTCCACTTT. Translated: CASSFGTAAEPLHF.